The rows below give T cell receptor beta chains drawn from one sample of a study of shared clonotypes between healthy human individuals. TCRdb keeps only in-frame clones here, not all; method: immunoSEQ multiplex PCR. The data contain 1.5 million to 2.5 million clones, about 95% of them seen just once; the ten biggest clones take up 1.2%. What was sequenced was naive CD8+ T cells sorted from blood. The receptors come from a man between 18 and 35 years old in good health. CDR3s include the opening cysteine and the closing phenylalanine or tryptophan. D genes are given only for firm matches. Only part of the rows carry a size: once, few, many, or a class if the clone is expanded.

v_gene	j_gene	len	abundance	d_gene	CDR3aa	CDR3nt
TRBV4-3	TRBJ2-5	15	.	TRBD2	CASSQDSGLAGEQYF	TGCGCCAGCAGCCAAGATAGCGGACTAGCGGGAGAGCAGTACTTC
TRBV6-1	TRBJ2-5	18	.	TRBD1	CASSESAYAQGFRETQYF	TGTGCCAGCAGTGAATCTGCTTACGCACAGGGGTTTCGAGAGACCCAGTACTTC
TRBV4-1	TRBJ1-2	14	once	.	CASSQTGSDYGYTF	TGCGCCAGCAGCCAAACAGGGTCGGACTATGGCTACACCTTC
TRBV4-1	TRBJ2-5	15	.	.	CASSLVTGQGETQYF	TGCGCCAGCAGCCTAGTAACGGGGCAGGGGGAGACCCAGTACTTC
TRBV6-1	TRBJ2-7	17	.	TRBD2	CASSEVATSGGMYEQYF	TGTGCCAGCAGTGAAGTGGCGACTAGCGGGGGGATGTACGAGCAGTACTTC
TRBV28	TRBJ1-1	16	.	TRBD1	CASSPWGDRGQGEAFF	TGTGCCAGCAGCCCTTGGGGGGACAGGGGGCAAGGTGAAGCTTTCTTT
TRBV7-8	TRBJ2-7	17	.	.	CASSHLPGDGSSYEQYF	TGTGCCAGCAGCCATCTTCCAGGAGACGGGAGCTCCTACGAGCAGTACTTC
TRBV29-1	TRBJ2-1	13	.	.	CSVHGGAYNEQFF	TGCAGCGTTCACGGTGGGGCCTACAATGAGCAGTTCTTC
TRBV29-1	TRBJ2-7	12	.	.	CSVDRGEAEQYF	TGCAGCGTTGACCGAGGTGAGGCCGAGCAGTACTTC
TRBV2	TRBJ2-7	14	.	TRBD1	CASSTGQGINEQYF	TGTGCCAGCAGTACGGGACAGGGAATAAACGAGCAGTACTTC
TRBV9	TRBJ2-7	16	.	.	CASSATPAIAPYEQYF	TGTGCCAGCAGCGCCACCCCGGCCATCGCCCCCTACGAGCAGTACTTC
TRBV10-2	TRBJ2-5	14	.	.	CASRPQPTQETQYF	TGCGCCAGTCGGCCCCAGCCTACTCAAGAGACCCAGTACTTC
TRBV4-3	TRBJ1-1	14	.	.	CASSQSEGNTEAFF	TGCGCCAGCAGCCAAAGTGAAGGGAACACTGAAGCTTTCTTT
TRBV27	TRBJ2-3	17	.	TRBD2	CASSSEGLADSTDTQYF	TGTGCCAGCAGCTCCGAGGGACTAGCGGATAGCACAGATACGCAGTATTTT
TRBV6-1	TRBJ1-1	11	.	.	CASSEGTEAFF	TGTGCCAGCAGTGAAGGTACTGAAGCTTTCTTT
TRBV7-9	TRBJ2-1	17	.	TRBD2	CASSPSWGAGGYNEQFF	TGTGCCAGCAGCCCCTCCTGGGGAGCGGGAGGTTACAATGAGCAGTTCTTC